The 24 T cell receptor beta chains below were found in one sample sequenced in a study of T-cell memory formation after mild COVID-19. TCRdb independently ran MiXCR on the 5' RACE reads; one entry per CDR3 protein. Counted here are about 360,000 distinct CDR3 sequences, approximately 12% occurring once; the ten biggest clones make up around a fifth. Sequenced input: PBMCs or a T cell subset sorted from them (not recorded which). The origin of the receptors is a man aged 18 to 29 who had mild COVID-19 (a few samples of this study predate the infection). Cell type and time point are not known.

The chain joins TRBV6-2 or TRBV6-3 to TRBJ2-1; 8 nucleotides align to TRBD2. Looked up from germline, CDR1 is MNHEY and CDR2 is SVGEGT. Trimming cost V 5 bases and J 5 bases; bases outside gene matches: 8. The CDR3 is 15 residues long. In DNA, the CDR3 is TGTGCCAGCAGTCCGTCGGGAGGGGTAAACAATGAGCAGTTCTTC. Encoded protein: CASSPSGGVNNEQFF.

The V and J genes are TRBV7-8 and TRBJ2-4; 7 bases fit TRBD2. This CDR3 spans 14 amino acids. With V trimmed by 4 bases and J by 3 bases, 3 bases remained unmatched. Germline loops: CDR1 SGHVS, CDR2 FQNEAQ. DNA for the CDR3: TGTGCCAGCAGCTCCCGCGGGAGCAAAAACATTCAGTACTTC. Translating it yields CASSSRGSKNIQYF. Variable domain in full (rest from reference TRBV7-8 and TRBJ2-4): GAGVSQSPRYKVAKRGQDVALRCDPISGHVSLFWYQQALGQGPEFLTYFQNEAQLDKSGLPSDRFFAERPEGSVSTLKIQRTQQEDSAVYLCASSSRGSKNIQYFGAGTRLSVL.

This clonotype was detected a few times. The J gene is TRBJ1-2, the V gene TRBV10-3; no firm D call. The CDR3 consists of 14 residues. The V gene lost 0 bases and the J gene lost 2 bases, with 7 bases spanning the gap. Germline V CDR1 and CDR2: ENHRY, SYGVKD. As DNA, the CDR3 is TGTGCCATCAGTGAGTCACCACAGAACTATGGCTACACCTTC. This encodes CAISESPQNYGYTF.

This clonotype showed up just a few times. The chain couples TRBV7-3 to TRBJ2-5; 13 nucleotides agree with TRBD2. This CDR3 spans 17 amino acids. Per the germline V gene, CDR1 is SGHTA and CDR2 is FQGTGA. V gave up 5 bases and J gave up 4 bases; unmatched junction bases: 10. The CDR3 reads CASSPGTSGAARETQYF. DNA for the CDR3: TGTGCCAGCAGCCCAGGGACTAGCGGGGCCGCGAGAGAGACCCAGTACTTC.

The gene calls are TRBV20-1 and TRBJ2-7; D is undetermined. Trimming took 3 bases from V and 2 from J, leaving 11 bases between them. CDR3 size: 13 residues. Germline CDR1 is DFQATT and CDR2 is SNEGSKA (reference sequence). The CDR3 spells CSASFGSPYEQYF. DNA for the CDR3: TGCAGTGCTAGTTTTGGCAGTCCCTACGAGCAGTACTTC.

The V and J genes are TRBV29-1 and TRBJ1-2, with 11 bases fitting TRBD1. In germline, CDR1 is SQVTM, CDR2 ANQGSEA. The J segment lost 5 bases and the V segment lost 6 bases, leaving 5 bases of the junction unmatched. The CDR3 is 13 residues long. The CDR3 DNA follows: TGCAGCGTAGCTGGGACAGGGGGGTATGGCTACACCTTC. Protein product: CSVAGTGGYGYTF.

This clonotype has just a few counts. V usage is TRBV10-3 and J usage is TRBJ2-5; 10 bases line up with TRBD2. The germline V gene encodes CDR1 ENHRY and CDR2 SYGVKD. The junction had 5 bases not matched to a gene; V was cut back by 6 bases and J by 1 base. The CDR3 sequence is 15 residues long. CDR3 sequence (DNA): TGTGCCATCAGAGAACGACTAGCGGGCCAAGAGACCCAGTACTTC. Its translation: CAIRERLAGQETQYF.

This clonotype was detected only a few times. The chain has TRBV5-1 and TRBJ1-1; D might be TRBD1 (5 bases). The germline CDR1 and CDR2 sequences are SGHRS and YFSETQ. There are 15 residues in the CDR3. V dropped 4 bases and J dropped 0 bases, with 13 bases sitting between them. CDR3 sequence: CASSPQGGMNTEAFF. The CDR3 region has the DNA TGCGCCAGCAGCCCCCAGGGAGGGATGAACACTGAAGCTTTCTTT. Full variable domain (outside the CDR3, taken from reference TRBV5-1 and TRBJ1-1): KAGVTQTPRYLIKTRGQQVTLSCSPISGHRSVSWYQQTPGQGLQFLFEYFSETQRNKGNFPGRFSGRQFSNSRSEMNVSTLELGDSALYLCASSPQGGMNTEAFFGQGTRLTVV.

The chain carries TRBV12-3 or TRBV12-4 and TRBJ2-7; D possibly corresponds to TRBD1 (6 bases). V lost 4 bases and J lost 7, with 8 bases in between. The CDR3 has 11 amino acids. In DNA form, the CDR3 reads TGTGCCAGCAGTTCGGGGACAGAGCAGTACGTC. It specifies CASSSGTEQYV.

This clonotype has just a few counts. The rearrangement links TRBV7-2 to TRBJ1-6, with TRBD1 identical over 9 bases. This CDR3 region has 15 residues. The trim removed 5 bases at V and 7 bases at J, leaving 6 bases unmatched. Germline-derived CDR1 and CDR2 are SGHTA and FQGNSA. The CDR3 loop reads CASSARGTGNSPLHF. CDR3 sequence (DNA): TGTGCCAGCAGCGCGCGGGGGACAGGGAATTCACCCCTCCACTTT. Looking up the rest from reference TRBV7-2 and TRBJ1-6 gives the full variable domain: GAGVSQSPSNKVTEKGKDVELRCDPISGHTALYWYRQSLGQGLEFLIYFQGNSAPDKSGLPSDRFSAERTGGSVSTLTIQRTQQEDSAVYLCASSARGTGNSPLHFGNGTRLTVT.

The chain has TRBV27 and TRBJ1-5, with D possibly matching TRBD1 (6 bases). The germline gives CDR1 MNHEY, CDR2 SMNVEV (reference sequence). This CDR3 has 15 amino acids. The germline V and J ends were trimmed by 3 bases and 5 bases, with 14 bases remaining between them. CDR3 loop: CASSLEGGRYQPQHF. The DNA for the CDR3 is TGTGCCAGCAGTTTGGAGGGGGGGAGGTATCAGCCCCAGCATTTT.

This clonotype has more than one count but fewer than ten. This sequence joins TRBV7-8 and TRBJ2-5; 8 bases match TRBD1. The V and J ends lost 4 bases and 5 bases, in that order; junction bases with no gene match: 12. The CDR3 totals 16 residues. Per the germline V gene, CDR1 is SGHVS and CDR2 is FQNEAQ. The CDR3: CASSSGSGGRVETQYF. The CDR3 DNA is TGTGCCAGCAGCTCCGGTTCAGGGGGCCGAGTGGAGACCCAGTACTTC.

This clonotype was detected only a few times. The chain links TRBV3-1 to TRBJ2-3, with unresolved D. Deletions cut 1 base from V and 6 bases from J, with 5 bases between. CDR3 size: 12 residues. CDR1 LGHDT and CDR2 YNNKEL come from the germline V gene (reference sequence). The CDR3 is CASSQVSDTQYF. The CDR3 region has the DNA TGTGCCAGCAGCCAAGTATCCGATACGCAGTATTTT.

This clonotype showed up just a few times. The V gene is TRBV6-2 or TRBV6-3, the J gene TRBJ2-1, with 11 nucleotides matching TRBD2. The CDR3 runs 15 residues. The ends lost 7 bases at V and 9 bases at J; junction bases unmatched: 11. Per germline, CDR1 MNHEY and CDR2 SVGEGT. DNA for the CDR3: TGTGCCAGCACCCTTAGCGGGGGGGCCGGGGGTGAGCAGTTCTTC. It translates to CASTLSGGAGGEQFF.

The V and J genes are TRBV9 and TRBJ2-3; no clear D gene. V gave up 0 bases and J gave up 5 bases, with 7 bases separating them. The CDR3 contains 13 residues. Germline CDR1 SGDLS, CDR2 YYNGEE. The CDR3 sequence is CASSVGWIDTQYF. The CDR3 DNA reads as TGTGCCAGCAGCGTAGGGTGGATAGATACGCAGTATTTT.

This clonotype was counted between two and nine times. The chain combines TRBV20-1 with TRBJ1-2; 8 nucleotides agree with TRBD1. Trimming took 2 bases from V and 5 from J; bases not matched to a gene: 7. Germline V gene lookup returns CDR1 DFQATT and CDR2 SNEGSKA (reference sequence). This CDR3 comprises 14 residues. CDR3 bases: TGCAGTGCTAGACAGGGGGCGAGTCGGTATGGCTACACCTTC. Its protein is CSARQGASRYGYTF.

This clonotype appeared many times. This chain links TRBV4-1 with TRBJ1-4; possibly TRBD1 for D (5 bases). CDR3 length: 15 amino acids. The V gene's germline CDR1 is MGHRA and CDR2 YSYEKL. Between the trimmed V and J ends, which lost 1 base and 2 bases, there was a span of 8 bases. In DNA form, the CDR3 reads TGCGCCAGCAGCCAAGTTGGGACGACTAATGAAAAACTGTTTTTT. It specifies CASSQVGTTNEKLFF.

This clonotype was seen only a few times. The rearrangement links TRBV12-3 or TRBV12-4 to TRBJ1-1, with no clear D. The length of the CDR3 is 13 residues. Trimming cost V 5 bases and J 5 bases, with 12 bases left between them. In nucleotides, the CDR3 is TGTGCCAGCAGTACCAGAACGGGGACTGAAGCTTTCTTT. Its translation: CASSTRTGTEAFF.

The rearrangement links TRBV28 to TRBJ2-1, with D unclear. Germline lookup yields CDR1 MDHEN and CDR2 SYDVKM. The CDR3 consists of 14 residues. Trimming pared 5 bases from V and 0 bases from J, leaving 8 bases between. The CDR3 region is CASSRPDSYNEQFF. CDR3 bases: TGTGCCAGCAGTCGGCCGGACTCCTACAATGAGCAGTTCTTC.

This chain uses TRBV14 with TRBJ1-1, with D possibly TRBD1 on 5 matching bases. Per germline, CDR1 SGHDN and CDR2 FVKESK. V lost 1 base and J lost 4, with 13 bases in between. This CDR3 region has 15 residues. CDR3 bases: TGTGCCAGCAGCCAAGGTACGGGGCTCGGCACTGAAGCTTTCTTT. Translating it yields CASSQGTGLGTEAFF.

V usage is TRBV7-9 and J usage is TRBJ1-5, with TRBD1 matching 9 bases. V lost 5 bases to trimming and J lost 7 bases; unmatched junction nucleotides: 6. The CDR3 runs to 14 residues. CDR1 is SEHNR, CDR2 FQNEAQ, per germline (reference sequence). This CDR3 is CASSPGQGIQPQHF. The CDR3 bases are TGTGCCAGCAGCCCCGGACAGGGGATCCAGCCCCAGCATTTT. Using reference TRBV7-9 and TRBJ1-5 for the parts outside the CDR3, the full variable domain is DTGVSQNPRHKITKRGQNVTFRCDPISEHNRLYWYRQTLGQGPEFLTYFQNEAQLEKSRLLSDRFSAERPKGSFSTLEIQRTEQGDSAMYLCASSPGQGIQPQHFGDGTRLSIL.

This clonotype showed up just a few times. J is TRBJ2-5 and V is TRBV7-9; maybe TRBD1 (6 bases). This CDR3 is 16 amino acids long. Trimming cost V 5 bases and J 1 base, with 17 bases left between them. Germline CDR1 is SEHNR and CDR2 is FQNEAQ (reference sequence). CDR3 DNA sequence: TGTGCCAGCAGCCCCTGGGGGACAACGAGCCAAGAGACCCAGTACTTC. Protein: CASSPWGTTSQETQYF. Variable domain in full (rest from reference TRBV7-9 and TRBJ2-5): DTGVSQNPRHKITKRGQNVTFRCDPISEHNRLYWYRQTLGQGPEFLTYFQNEAQLEKSRLLSDRFSAERPKGSFSTLEIQRTEQGDSAMYLCASSPWGTTSQETQYFGPGTRLLVL.

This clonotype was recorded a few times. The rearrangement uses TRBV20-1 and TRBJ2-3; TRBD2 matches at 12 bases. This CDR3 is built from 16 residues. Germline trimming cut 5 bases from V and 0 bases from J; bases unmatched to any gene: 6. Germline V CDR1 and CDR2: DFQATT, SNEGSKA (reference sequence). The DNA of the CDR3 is TGCAGTGCTGGACCGGGACTAGCGGGTAGCACAGATACGCAGTATTTT. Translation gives CSAGPGLAGSTDTQYF.

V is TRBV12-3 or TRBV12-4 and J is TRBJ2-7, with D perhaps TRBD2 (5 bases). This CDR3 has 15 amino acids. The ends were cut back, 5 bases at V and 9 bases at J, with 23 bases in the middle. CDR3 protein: CASSPSDLPSLGQYF. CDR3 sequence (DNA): TGTGCCAGCAGTCCTTCGGACTTGCCTAGTCTCGGGCAGTACTTC.